Listed here are 9 T cell receptor beta chains from one sample, sequenced in a study of T-cell reconstitution after alpha-beta-depleted transplantation in children. Unique molecular identifiers featured in how the TCRbeta library was prepared. TCRdb passed the PCR reads through MiXCR, listing each CDR3 protein once. Of about 200,000 distinct CDR3 sequences in the sample, approximately 8.4% were seen once. The sample was PBMCs, mostly from graft donor cells, taken 360 days after TCRalphabeta/CD19-depleted stem cell transplant. The receptor source for this set is a male patient aged 2-15 years who had a stem cell transplant for acute myeloid leukemia, so the T cells may come from the graft donor.

This clonotype was seen many times. The chain links TRBV25-1 to TRBJ2-3, with a possible D match to TRBD1 (5 bases). V was trimmed by 3 bases and J by 6 bases, leaving 10 bases between them. This CDR3 region has 13 residues. In germline, CDR1 is MGHDK, CDR2 SYGVNS. The CDR3 DNA follows: TGTGCCAGCAGTGAGCGGACATATGATACGCAGTATTTT. This gives the protein CASSERTYDTQYF. Full variable domain (missing parts from reference TRBV25-1 and TRBJ2-3): EADIYQTPRYLVIGTGKKITLECSQTMGHDKMYWYQQDPGMELHLIHYSYGVNSTEKGDLSSESTVSRIRTEHFPLTLESARPSHTSQYLCASSERTYDTQYFGPGTRLTVL.

This clonotype was counted ten times or more. A read error may produce the germline difference seen at one junction end. V and J are TRBV14 and TRBJ2-5, with D possibly TRBD2 on 6 matching bases. This CDR3 has 14 amino acids. Germline CDR1 is SGHDN and CDR2 is FVKESK. CDR3 region: CASSQGGISASLLF. The DNA for the CDR3 is TGTGCCAGCAGCCAAGGCGGGATATCGGCCTCTCTGTTGTTC.

As DNA, the CDR3 is TGTGCCAGCAGTCCCACCGGGACTAGCGGGAGATATGGGACCCAGTACTTC. It yields the protein CASSPTGTSGRYGTQYF. The chain recombines TRBV12-3 or TRBV12-4 with TRBJ2-5, with 14 bases that match TRBD2. V shed 5 bases and J 7 bases; nucleotides not matched to a gene: 12. The CDR3 is 17 residues long.

This clonotype was observed at least ten times. The V and J genes are TRBV7-9 and TRBJ2-1; 10 bases map to TRBD2. The CDR3 is 14 residues long. V shed 6 bases, J shed 7 bases, and the junction held 6 bases outside the gene matches. Germline-derived CDR1 and CDR2 are SEHNR and FQNEAQ (reference sequence). DNA for the CDR3: TGTGCCAGCAGGTTGCCTAGCGGGAGTAATGAGCAGTTCTTC. It yields the protein CASRLPSGSNEQFF. Using reference TRBV7-9 and TRBJ2-1 for the parts outside the CDR3, the full variable domain is DTGVSQNPRHKITKRGQNVTFRCDPISEHNRLYWYRQTLGQGPEFLTYFQNEAQLEKSRLLSDRFSAERPKGSFSTLEIQRTEQGDSAMYLCASRLPSGSNEQFFGPGTRLTVL.

The V and J genes are TRBV7-9 and TRBJ2-7; 7 bases agree with TRBD1. The CDR3 totals 15 residues. Trimming removed 4 bases from V and 2 bases from J; junction bases left unmatched: 8. Germline V gene data show CDR1 as SEHNR and CDR2 as FQNEAQ (reference sequence). This CDR3 reads CASSSQGDRPYEQYF. CDR3 coding DNA: TGTGCCAGCAGCTCCCAGGGGGACCGTCCCTACGAGCAGTACTTC.

This clonotype was seen a few times. The chain joins TRBV7-2 to TRBJ1-4; D is possibly TRBD1 (5 bases). V was pared by 3 bases and J by 6 bases, with 11 bases between. The CDR3 is made up of 14 amino acids. Germline CDR1 reads SGHTA; CDR2 reads FQGNSA. Here the CDR3 reads CASSLTAGYEKLFF. The CDR3 DNA is TGTGCCAGCAGCTTGACGGCAGGGTATGAAAAACTGTTTTTT.

This clonotype was counted ten times or more. The rearrangement links TRBV7-8 to TRBJ1-5, with TRBD1 identical over 10 bases. Germline CDR1 is SGHVS and CDR2 is FQNEAQ. The V and J ends lost 5 bases and 6 bases, in that order; junction bases with no gene match: 4. The CDR3 has 14 amino acids. CDR3 nucleotides: TGTGCCAGCAGCCCACGGGACAGGGGTCAGCCCCAGCATTTT. This encodes CASSPRDRGQPQHF. Variable domain in full (rest from reference TRBV7-8 and TRBJ1-5): GAGVSQSPRYKVAKRGQDVALRCDPISGHVSLFWYQQALGQGPEFLTYFQNEAQLDKSGLPSDRFFAERPEGSVSTLKIQRTQQEDSAVYLCASSPRDRGQPQHFGDGTRLSIL.

This clonotype occurred a few times. The rearrangement uses TRBV10-3 and TRBJ1-1; D ambiguous. Germline V gene lookup returns CDR1 ENHRY and CDR2 SYGVKD. The CDR3 is 14 residues long. The V gene lost 0 bases and the J gene lost 4 bases, with 9 bases spanning the gap. The DNA of the CDR3 is TGTGCCATCAGTGAGTCCCCAGAAGGCACTGAAGCTTTCTTT. This sequence encodes CAISESPEGTEAFF.

This clonotype came up a few times. The V call is TRBV29-1, the J call TRBJ1-2; D is ambiguous. V shed 4 bases and J shed 2 bases, with 8 bases lying between them. There are 12 residues in the CDR3. Per the germline V gene, CDR1 is SQVTM and CDR2 is ANQGSEA. The CDR3 nucleotides are TGCAGCGTTGTTGAAGGGAACTATGGCTACACCTTC. Translating gives CSVVEGNYGYTF.